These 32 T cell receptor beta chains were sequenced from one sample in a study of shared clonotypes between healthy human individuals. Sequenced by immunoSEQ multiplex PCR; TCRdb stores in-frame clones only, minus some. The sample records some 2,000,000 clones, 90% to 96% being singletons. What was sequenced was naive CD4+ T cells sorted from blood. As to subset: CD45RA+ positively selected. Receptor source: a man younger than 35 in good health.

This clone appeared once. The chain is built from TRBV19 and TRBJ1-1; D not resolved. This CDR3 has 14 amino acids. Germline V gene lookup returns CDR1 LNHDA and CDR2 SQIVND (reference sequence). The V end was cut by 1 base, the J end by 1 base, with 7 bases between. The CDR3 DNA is TGTGCCAGTAGTATAGTTTCGGGGAACACTGAAGCTTTCTTT. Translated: CASSIVSGNTEAFF. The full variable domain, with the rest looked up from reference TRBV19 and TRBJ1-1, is DGGITQSPKYLFRKEGQNVTLSCEQNLNHDAMYWYRQDPGQGLRLIYYSQIVNDFQKGDIAEGYSVSREKKESFPLTVTSAQKNPTAFYLCASSIVSGNTEAFFGQGTRLTVV.

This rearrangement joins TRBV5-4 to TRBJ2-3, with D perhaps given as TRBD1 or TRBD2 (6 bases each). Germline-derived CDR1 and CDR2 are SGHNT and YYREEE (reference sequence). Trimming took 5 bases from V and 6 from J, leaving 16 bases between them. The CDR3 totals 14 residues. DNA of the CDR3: TGTGCCAGCAGTCGGGGGACAAACGCGGATACGCAGTATTTT. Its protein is CASSRGTNADTQYF. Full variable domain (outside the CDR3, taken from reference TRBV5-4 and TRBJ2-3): ETGVTQSPTHLIKTRGQQVTLRCSSQSGHNTVSWYQQALGQGPQFIFQYYREEENGRGNFPPRFSGLQFPNYSSELNVNALELDDSALYLCASSRGTNADTQYFGPGTRLTVL.

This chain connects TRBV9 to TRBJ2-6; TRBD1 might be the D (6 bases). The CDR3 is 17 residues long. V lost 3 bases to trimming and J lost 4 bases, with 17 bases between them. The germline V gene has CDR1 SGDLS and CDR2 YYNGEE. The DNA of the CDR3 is TGTGCCAGCAGCGGAGGGACAATCAAGGTGGGGGCCAACGTCCTGACTTTC. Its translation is CASSGGTIKVGANVLTF.

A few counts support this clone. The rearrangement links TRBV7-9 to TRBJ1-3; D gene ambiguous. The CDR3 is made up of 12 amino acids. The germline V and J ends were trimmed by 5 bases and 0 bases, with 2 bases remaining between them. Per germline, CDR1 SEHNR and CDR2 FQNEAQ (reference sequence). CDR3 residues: CASSDSGNTIYF. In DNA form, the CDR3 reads TGTGCCAGCAGCGACTCTGGAAACACCATATATTTT. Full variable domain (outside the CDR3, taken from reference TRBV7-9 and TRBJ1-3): DTGVSQNPRHKITKRGQNVTFRCDPISEHNRLYWYRQTLGQGPEFLTYFQNEAQLEKSRLLSDRFSAERPKGSFSTLEIQRTEQGDSAMYLCASSDSGNTIYFGEGSWLTVV.

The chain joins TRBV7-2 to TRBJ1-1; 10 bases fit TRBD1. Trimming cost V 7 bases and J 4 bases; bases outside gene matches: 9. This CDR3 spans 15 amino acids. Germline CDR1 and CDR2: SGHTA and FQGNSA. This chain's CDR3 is CASNPTGGGGTEAFF. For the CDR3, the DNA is TGTGCCAGCAACCCGACAGGGGGCGGGGGCACTGAAGCTTTCTTT.

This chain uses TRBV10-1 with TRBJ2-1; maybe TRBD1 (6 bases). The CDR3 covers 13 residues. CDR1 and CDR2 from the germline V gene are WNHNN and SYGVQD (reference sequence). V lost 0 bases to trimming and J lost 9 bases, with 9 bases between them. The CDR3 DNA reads TGCGCCAGCAGTGAGTCGGGGGCGGGTGAGCAGTTCTTC. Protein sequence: CASSESGAGEQFF.

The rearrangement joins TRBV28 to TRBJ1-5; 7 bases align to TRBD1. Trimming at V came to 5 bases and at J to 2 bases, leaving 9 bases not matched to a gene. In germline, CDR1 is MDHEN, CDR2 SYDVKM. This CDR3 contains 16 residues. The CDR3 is CASSAVQDRGNQPQHF. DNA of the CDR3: TGTGCCAGCAGTGCGGTGCAAGACAGGGGCAATCAGCCCCAGCATTTT.

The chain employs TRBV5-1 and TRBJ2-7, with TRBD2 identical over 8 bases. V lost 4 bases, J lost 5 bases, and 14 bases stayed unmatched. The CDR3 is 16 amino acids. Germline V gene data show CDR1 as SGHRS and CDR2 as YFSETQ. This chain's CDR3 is CASSLAKTSAGHEQYF. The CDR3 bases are TGCGCCAGCAGCCTCGCCAAGACTAGCGCAGGGCACGAGCAGTACTTC.

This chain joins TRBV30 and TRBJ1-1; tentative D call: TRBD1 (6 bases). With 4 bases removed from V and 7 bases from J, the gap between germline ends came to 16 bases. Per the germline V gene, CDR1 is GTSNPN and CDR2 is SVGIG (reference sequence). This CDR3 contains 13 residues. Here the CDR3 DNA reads TGTGCCTGGACCCCCTCCGGGGGGCTTGAAGCTTTCTTT. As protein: CAWTPSGGLEAFF.

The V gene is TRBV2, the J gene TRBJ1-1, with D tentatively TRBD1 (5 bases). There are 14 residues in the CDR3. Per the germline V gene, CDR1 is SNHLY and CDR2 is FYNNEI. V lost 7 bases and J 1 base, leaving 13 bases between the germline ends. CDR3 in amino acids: CASISQVSNTEAFF. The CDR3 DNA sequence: TGTGCCAGCATCTCACAGGTATCGAACACTGAAGCTTTCTTT.

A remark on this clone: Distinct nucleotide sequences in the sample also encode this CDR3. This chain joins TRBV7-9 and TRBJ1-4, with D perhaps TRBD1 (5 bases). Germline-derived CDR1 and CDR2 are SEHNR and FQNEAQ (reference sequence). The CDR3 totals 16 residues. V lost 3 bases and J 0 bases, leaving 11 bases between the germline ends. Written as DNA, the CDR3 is TGTGCCAGCAGCTTGGACGGGGGTGCAACTAATGAAAAACTGTTTTTT. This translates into CASSLDGGATNEKLFF.

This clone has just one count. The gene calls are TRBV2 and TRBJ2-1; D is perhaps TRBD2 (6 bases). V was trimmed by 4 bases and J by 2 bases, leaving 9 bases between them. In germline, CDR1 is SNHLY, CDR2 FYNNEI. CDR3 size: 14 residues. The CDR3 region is CASSGGRTYNEQFF. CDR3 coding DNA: TGTGCCAGCAGTGGAGGGAGGACCTACAATGAGCAGTTCTTC.

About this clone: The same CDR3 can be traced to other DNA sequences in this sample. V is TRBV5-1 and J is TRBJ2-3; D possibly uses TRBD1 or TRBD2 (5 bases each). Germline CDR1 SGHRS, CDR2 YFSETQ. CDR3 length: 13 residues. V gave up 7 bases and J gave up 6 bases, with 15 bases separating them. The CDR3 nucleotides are TGCGCCAGCCGCACGTCAGGGACGGATACGCAGTATTTT. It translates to CASRTSGTDTQYF.

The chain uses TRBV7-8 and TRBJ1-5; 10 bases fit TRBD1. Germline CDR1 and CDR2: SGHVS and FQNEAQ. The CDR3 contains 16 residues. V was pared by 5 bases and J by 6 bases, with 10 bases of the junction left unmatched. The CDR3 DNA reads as TGTGCCAGCAGCGTTATGGACAGGGGGGTGAGTCAGCCCCAGCATTTT. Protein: CASSVMDRGVSQPQHF.

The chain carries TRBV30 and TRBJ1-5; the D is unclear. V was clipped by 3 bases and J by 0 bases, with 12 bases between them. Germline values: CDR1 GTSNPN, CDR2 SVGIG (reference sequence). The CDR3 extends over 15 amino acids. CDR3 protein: CAWSLGSGSNQPQHF. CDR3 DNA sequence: TGTGCCTGGAGCCTCGGGAGCGGTAGCAATCAGCCCCAGCATTTT.

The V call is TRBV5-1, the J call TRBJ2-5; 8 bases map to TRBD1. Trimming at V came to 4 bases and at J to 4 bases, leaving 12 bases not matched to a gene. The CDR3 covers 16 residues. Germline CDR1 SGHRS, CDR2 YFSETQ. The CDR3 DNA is TGCGCCAGCAGCCCTCCGACAGGGGCGACTATAGAGACCCAGTACTTC. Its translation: CASSPPTGATIETQYF.

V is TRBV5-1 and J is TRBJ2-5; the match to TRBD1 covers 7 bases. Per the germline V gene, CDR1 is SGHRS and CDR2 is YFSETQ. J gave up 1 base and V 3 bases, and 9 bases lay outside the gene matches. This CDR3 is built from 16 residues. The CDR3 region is CASSWGRGISQETQYF. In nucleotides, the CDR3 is TGCGCCAGCAGCTGGGGCAGGGGGATTTCCCAAGAGACCCAGTACTTC.

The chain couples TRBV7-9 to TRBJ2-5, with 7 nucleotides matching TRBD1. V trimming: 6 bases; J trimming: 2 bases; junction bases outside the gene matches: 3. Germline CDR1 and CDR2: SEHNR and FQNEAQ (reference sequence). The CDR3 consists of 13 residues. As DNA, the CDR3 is TGTGCCAGCAGGCAGACAGGGCAAGAGACCCAGTACTTC. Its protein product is CASRQTGQETQYF. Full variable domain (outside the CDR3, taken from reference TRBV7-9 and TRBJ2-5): DTGVSQNPRHKITKRGQNVTFRCDPISEHNRLYWYRQTLGQGPEFLTYFQNEAQLEKSRLLSDRFSAERPKGSFSTLEIQRTEQGDSAMYLCASRQTGQETQYFGPGTRLLVL.

CDR3 in DNA: TGTGCCAGCAGTAACCTTAGGGCTGGCGAGCAGTACTTC. Amino acids: CASSNLRAGEQYF. The genes are TRBV28 and TRBJ2-7; no clear D gene. Germline V gives CDR1 MDHEN, CDR2 SYDVKM. The ends were cut back, 5 bases at V and 6 bases at J, with 14 bases in the middle. The CDR3 length is 13 residues.

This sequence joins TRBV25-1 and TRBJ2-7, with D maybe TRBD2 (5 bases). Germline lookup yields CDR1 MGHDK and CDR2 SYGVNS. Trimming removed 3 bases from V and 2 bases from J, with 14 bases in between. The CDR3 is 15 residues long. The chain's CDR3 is CASSDPSGETYEQYF. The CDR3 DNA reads TGTGCCAGCAGTGACCCCAGTGGGGAGACCTACGAGCAGTACTTC.

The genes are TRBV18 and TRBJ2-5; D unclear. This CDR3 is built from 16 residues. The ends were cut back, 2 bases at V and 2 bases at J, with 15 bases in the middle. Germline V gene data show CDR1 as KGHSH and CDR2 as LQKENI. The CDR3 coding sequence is TGTGCCAGCTCACCATTCCCGGGCGGAGTACAAGAGACCCAGTACTTC. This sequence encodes CASSPFPGGVQETQYF.

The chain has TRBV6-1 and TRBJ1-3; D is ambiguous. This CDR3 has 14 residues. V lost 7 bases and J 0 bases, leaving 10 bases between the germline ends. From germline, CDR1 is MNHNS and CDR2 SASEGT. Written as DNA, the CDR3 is TGTGCCAGCAATGTGGAACCCTCTGGAAACACCATATATTTT. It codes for CASNVEPSGNTIYF.

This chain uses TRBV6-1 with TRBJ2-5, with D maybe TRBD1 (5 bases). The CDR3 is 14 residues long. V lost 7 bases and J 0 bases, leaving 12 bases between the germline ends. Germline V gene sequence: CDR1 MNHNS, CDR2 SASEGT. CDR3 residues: CASTDSGYQETQYF. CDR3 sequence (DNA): TGTGCCAGCACCGACAGTGGGTACCAAGAGACCCAGTACTTC.

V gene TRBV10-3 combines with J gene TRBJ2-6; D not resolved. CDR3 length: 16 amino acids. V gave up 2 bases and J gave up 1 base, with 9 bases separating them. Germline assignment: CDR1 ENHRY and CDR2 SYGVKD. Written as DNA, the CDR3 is TGTGCCATCAGTGAGGGTGAGCAGTCTGGGGCCAACGTCCTGACTTTC. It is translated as CAISEGEQSGANVLTF.

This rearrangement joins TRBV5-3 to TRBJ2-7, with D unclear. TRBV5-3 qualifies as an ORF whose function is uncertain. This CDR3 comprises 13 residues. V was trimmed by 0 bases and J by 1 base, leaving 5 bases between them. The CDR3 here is CARSLDGSYEQYF. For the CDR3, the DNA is TGTGCCAGAAGCTTGGACGGTTCCTACGAGCAGTACTTC.

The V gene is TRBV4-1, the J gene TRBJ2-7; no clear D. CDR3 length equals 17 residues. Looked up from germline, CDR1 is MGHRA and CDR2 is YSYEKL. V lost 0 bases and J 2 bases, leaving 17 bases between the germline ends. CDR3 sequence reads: CASSQEGNLEWTYEQYF. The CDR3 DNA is TGCGCCAGCAGCCAAGAAGGGAATCTAGAGTGGACCTACGAGCAGTACTTC.

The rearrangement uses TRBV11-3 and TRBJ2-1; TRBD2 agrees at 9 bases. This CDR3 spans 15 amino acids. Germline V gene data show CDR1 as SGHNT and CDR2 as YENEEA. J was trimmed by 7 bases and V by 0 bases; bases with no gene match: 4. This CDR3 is CASSLETSGLNEQFF. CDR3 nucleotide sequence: TGTGCCAGCAGCTTAGAAACTAGCGGGCTAAATGAGCAGTTCTTC.

CDR3 protein: CASSEGWSNQPQHF. The CDR3 DNA reads as TGTGCCAGCAGTGAAGGGTGGAGCAATCAGCCCCAGCATTTT. V is TRBV2 and J is TRBJ1-5; D is undetermined. This CDR3 region has 14 residues. Germline V CDR1 and CDR2: SNHLY, FYNNEI. V dropped 1 base and J dropped 1 base, with 5 bases sitting between them.

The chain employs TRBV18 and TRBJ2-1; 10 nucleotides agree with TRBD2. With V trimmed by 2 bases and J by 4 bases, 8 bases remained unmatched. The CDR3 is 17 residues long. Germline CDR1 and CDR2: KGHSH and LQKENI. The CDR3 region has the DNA TGTGCCAGCTCACCAAGCGGGGGGGCCTCTATTTACAATGAGCAGTTCTTC. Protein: CASSPSGGASIYNEQFF. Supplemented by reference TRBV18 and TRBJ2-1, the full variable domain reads NAGVMQNPRHLVRRRGQEARLRCSPMKGHSHVYWYRQLPEEGLKFMVYLQKENIIDESGMPKERFSAEFPKEGPSILRIQQVVRGDSAAYFCASSPSGGASIYNEQFFGPGTRLTVL.

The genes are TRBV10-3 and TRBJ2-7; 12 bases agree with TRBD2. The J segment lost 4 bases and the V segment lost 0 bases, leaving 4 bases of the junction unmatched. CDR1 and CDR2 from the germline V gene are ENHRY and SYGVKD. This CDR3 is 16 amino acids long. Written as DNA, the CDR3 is TGTGCCATCAGTGAGTCGGGAGGACTAGCGGGGTACGAGCAGTACTTC. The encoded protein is CAISESGGLAGYEQYF.

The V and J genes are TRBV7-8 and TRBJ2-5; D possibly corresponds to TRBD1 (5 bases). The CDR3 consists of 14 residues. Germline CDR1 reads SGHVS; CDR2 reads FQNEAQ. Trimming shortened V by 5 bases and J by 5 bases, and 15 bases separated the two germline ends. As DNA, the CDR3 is TGTGCCAGCAGCGTCGACAGATTTAGGGAGACCCAGTACTTC. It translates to CASSVDRFRETQYF.

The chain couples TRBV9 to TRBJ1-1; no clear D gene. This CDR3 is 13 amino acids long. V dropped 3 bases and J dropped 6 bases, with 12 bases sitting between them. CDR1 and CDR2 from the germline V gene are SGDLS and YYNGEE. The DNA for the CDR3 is TGTGCCAGCAGCGCCCGGTTGGGGTCTGAAGCTTTCTTT. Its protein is CASSARLGSEAFF.